A selection of T cell receptor beta chains follows, all from one sample in a study of shared clonotypes between healthy human individuals. Sequencing used immunoSEQ multiplex PCR; TCRdb keeps in-frame clones, though not all of them. The sample records about 560,000 clones, just over 75% being singletons. Sequenced sample: PBMCs. The receptor source for this set is a woman aged 40-49 years in good health. Some clones in this sample may be carry-over from other donors' samples. Both conserved end residues are part of each CDR3. D genes are given only for firm matches. Not all rows give a size; the values are once, few, many and, for expanded clones, a class.

TRBV6-6	15	TRBJ2-2	.	.	CASSYMGTNTGELFF	TGTGCCAGCAGTTACATGGGTACCAACACCGGGGAGCTGTTTTTT
TRBV7-2	13	TRBJ1-1	.	.	CASSLSRDTEAFF	TGTGCCAGCAGCTTATCCAGGGATACTGAAGCTTTCTTT
TRBV7-2	14	TRBJ2-7	few	.	CASSLGGTFYEQYF	TGTGCCAGCAGCTTAGGGGGGACGTTCTACGAGCAGTACTTC
TRBV10-3	13	TRBJ2-1	once	.	CAISGGKGNEQFF	TGTGCCATCAGTGGCGGGAAGGGTAATGAGCAGTTCTTC
TRBV7-2	17	TRBJ1-1	.	.	CASSLGRGGRLLTEAFF	TGTGCCAGCAGCTTAGGGAGGGGTGGAAGGCTGCTCACTGAAGCTTTCTTT
TRBV6-1	14	TRBJ1-1	.	.	CASSEAGFDTEAFF	TGTGCCAGCAGTGAAGCAGGGTTTGACACTGAAGCTTTCTTT
TRBV10-3	16	TRBJ2-1	.	TRBD1	CAISESGQGVRNEQFF	TGTGCCATCAGTGAGTCGGGACAGGGTGTAAGGAATGAGCAGTTCTTC
TRBV5-1	15	TRBJ2-3	.	TRBD1	CASNRGAPHTDTQYF	TGCGCCAGCAACAGGGGAGCCCCGCACACAGATACGCAGTATTTT
TRBV9	14	TRBJ2-7	.	.	CASSVTGTNYEQYF	TGTGCCAGCAGCGTAACGGGGACAAACTACGAGCAGTACTTC
TRBV2	14	TRBJ2-3	.	TRBD2	CASILAASTDTQYF	TGTGCCAGCATCCTAGCGGCTAGCACAGATACGCAGTATTTT
TRBV10-3	14	TRBJ2-5	.	TRBD2	CAVGASGSQETQYF	TGTGCCGTGGGGGCTAGCGGGTCCCAAGAGACCCAGTACTTC
TRBV5-1	16	TRBJ2-7	.	TRBD2	CASSPGTSGISYEQYF	TGCGCCAGCAGCCCCGGGACTAGCGGAATCTCCTACGAGCAGTACTTC
TRBV19	15	TRBJ2-7	.	TRBD1	CASSGIGTASYEQYF	TGTGCCAGTAGTGGTATCGGGACAGCCTCCTACGAGCAGTACTTC
TRBV18	14	TRBJ2-7	.	.	CASSPDSLTYEQYF	TGTGCCAGCTCACCGGACAGCCTTACCTACGAGCAGTACTTC
TRBV30	13	TRBJ2-6	.	.	CALLGSGANVLTF	TGTGCGCTTCTGGGATCTGGGGCCAACGTCCTGACTTTC
TRBV7-9	13	TRBJ2-3	.	TRBD1	CASTQGATDTQYF	TGTGCCAGCACCCAGGGGGCTACAGATACGCAGTATTTT
TRBV4-2	14	TRBJ1-2	.	TRBD1	CASSHRDRGYGYTF	TGTGCCAGCAGCCATCGGGACAGGGGCTATGGCTACACCTTC
TRBV30	11	TRBJ1-2	few	.	CAWSSRLGYTF	TGTGCCTGGAGTTCACGTTTAGGCTACACCTTC
TRBV5-1	10	TRBJ2-3	.	.	CASGTDTQYF	TGCGCCAGCGGCACAGATACGCAGTATTTT
TRBV6-5	14	TRBJ1-2	.	.	CASSPMWQPYGYTF	TGTGCCAGCAGTCCCATGTGGCAGCCCTATGGCTACACCTTC
TRBV4-2	18	TRBJ2-3	.	TRBD2	CASSPHNPTSGSRDTQYF	TGTGCCAGCAGCCCCCATAACCCGACTAGCGGGAGTCGCGATACGCAGTATTTT
TRBV27	15	TRBJ2-1	.	.	CASSFGRGNYNEQFF	TGTGCCAGCAGTTTTGGGCGGGGCAACTACAATGAGCAGTTCTTC
TRBV27	15	TRBJ2-1	many	.	CASKYGLEVYNEQFF	TGTGCCAGCAAATATGGACTCGAAGTTTACAATGAGCAGTTCTTC
TRBV5-4	15	TRBJ2-7	.	TRBD2	CASSQGLAGAYEQYF	TGTGCCAGCAGCCAAGGACTAGCGGGTGCTTACGAGCAGTACTTC
TRBV7-9	16	TRBJ2-1	.	TRBD1	CASSPPGTGGGGEQFF	TGTGCCAGCAGCCCGCCCGGGACAGGGGGCGGAGGTGAGCAGTTCTTC
TRBV27	14	TRBJ2-2	many	.	CASRSWEKAGELFF	TGTGCCAGCAGGTCCTGGGAGAAGGCCGGGGAGCTGTTTTTT
TRBV28	14	TRBJ1-5	.	.	CASSPPGGNQPQHF	TGTGCCAGCAGTCCTCCAGGGGGCAATCAGCCCCAGCATTTT
TRBV6-5	12	TRBJ1-2	.	TRBD1	CASTRGQEGYTF	TGTGCCAGCACCAGGGGGCAGGAAGGCTACACCTTC
TRBV25-1	11	TRBJ2-1	.	.	CASSDWGKQFF	TGTGCCAGCAGTGATTGGGGGAAGCAGTTCTTC
TRBV5-1	15	TRBJ2-1	.	TRBD2	CASSPGLAGGDEQFF	TGCGCCAGCAGCCCAGGACTAGCGGGAGGGGATGAGCAGTTCTTC
TRBV7-2	13	TRBJ2-1	.	.	CASGLDLNNEQFF	TGTGCCAGCGGTCTAGACCTTAACAATGAGCAGTTCTTC
TRBV5-6	15	TRBJ2-3	.	TRBD1	CASSYWTGSGDTQYF	TGTGCCAGCAGCTATTGGACAGGTTCGGGAGATACGCAGTATTTT
TRBV5-4	14	TRBJ1-2	.	TRBD1	CASSTGGGINGYTF	TGTGCCAGCAGTACAGGGGGGGGGATTAATGGCTACACCTTC
TRBV5-1	16	TRBJ2-3	.	.	CASSFWGAGRPDTQYF	TGCGCCAGCAGCTTCTGGGGGGCTGGGCGACCAGATACGCAGTATTTT
TRBV7-2	14	TRBJ2-2	.	.	CASSQYWDTGELFF	TGTGCCAGCAGCCAATACTGGGACACCGGGGAGCTGTTTTTT
TRBV27	14	TRBJ1-4	.	.	CASRRVGGNEKLFF	TGTGCCAGCAGAAGAGTAGGGGGTAATGAAAAACTGTTTTTT
TRBV28	11	TRBJ2-1	many	.	CASTQGFGQFF	TGTGCCAGCACCCAGGGATTTGGGCAGTTCTTC
TRBV7-6	13	TRBJ2-7	.	.	CASSLAQSYEQYF	TGTGCCAGCAGCTTAGCCCAAAGCTACGAGCAGTACTTC
TRBV29-1	12	TRBJ1-2	.	.	CSVEERADGYTF	TGCAGCGTTGAAGAACGGGCGGATGGCTACACCTTC
TRBV28	15	TRBJ2-5	few	TRBD1	CASSWDRAKSETQYF	TGTGCCAGCAGTTGGGACAGGGCAAAATCGGAGACCCAGTACTTC
TRBV6-5	14	TRBJ2-3	.	.	CASRRQGRGDTQYF	TGTGCCAGCAGACGTCAGGGGAGGGGAGATACGCAGTATTTT
TRBV28	16	TRBJ1-3	.	.	CASSLGGTFSGNTIYF	TGTGCCAGCAGTTTAGGCGGGACCTTCTCTGGAAACACCATATATTTT
TRBV7-2	16	TRBJ1-5	.	.	CASSPGQSWGNQPQHF	TGTGCCAGCAGCCCTGGACAGAGTTGGGGCAATCAGCCCCAGCATTTT
TRBV10-3	15	TRBJ1-4	.	.	CAISESQGIGEKLFF	TGTGCCATCAGTGAGTCGCAGGGGATAGGTGAAAAACTGTTTTTT
TRBV29-1	16	TRBJ2-2	once	.	CSVLGIEALNTGELFF	TGCAGCGTCTTAGGGATAGAGGCTTTGAACACCGGGGAGCTGTTTTTT